A single sample is the source of the 5 T cell receptor beta chains below, sequenced in a study of Graves' ophthalmopathy and Graves' hyperthyroidism. The authors amplified TCR beta CDR3 regions from RNA transcripts. Second-round multiplex PCR came after a first-round RT-PCR that employed HTBI primers. Each CDR3 protein gets one entry after TCRdb re-called the multiplex PCR reads with MiXCR. There are hundreds of thousands of distinct CDR3 sequences in the sample; about 24% occur only once, and approximately 7.7% lies in the top ten. Specimen: peripheral blood. The receptors stem from a woman aged 18-30 years with stable Graves' hyperthyroidism. Some clones in this sample may be carry-over from other donors' samples.

This clonotype showed up just a few times. The chain links TRBV12-3 or TRBV12-4 to TRBJ2-2, with D maybe TRBD1 (6 bases). The CDR3 sequence is 15 residues long. V was pared by 7 bases and J by 2 bases, with 14 bases between. CDR3 residues: CASTMTGVNTGELFF. The CDR3 DNA reads as TGTGCCAGCACCATGACAGGAGTAAACACCGGGGAGCTGTTTTTT.

This clonotype came up many times. This chain links TRBV5-1 with TRBJ1-1; D possibly corresponds to TRBD1 (5 bases). The CDR3 consists of 14 residues. V was cut by 3 bases and J by 5 bases, with 14 bases left in between. Germline lookup yields CDR1 SGHRS and CDR2 YFSETQ. The CDR3 is CASSYGTERTEAFF. In DNA form, the CDR3 reads TGCGCCAGCAGCTACGGGACCGAGAGAACTGAAGCTTTCTTT.

This clonotype was counted ten times or more. The chain couples TRBV5-1 to TRBJ2-6; 11 bases match TRBD1. J gave up 3 bases and V 1 base, and 12 bases lay outside the gene matches. CDR3 length equals 20 residues. CDR1 SGHRS and CDR2 YFSETQ come from the germline V gene. The chain's CDR3 is CASSLLIAGTGGYGANVLTF. CDR3 bases: TGCGCCAGCAGCTTGTTAATCGCCGGGACAGGGGGTTATGGGGCCAACGTCCTGACTTTC.

This clonotype came up many times. V and J are TRBV19 and TRBJ2-7; D might be TRBD1 (5 bases). The CDR3 is 13 amino acids. V dropped 9 bases and J dropped 3 bases, with 15 bases sitting between them. Germline V gene lookup returns CDR1 LNHDA and CDR2 SQIVND (reference sequence). Written as DNA, the CDR3 is TGTGCCAGCCACTCCACTGACAGCTACGAGCAGTACTTC. Amino acids: CASHSTDSYEQYF.

At least ten counts were recorded for this clonotype. This chain uses TRBV6-2 or TRBV6-3 with TRBJ2-7, with TRBD2 matching over 7 bases. V was pared by 4 bases and J by 6 bases, with 6 bases of the junction left unmatched. This CDR3 region has 13 residues. Germline loops: CDR1 MNHEY, CDR2 SVGEGT. The CDR3 reads CASSWTSSGEQYF. For the CDR3, the DNA is TGTGCCAGCAGTTGGACTAGTTCAGGCGAGCAGTACTTC.